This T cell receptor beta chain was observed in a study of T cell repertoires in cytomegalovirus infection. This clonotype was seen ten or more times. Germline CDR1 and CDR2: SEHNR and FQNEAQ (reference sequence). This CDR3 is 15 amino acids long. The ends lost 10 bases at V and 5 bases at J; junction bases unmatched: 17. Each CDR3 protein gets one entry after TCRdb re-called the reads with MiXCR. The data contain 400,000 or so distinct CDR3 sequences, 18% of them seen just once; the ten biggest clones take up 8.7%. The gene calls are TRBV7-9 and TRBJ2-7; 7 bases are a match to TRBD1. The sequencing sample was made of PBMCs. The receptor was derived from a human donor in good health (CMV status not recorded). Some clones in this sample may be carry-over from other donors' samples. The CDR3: CATGFSTGYVDEQYF. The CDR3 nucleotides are TGTGCCACCGGCTTCTCGACAGGGTATGTAGACGAGCAGTACTTC.